Described below is a single TCR beta chain sequence and its context. The assay was immunoSEQ multiplex PCR, and TCRdb's table has in-frame clones only and misses some. The sample records around 80,000 clones, about three quarters being singletons. The data derive from a study of blood T cell repertoires in COVID-19. Turning to the study itself: In each case, the material was cDNA or gDNA derived from T cells, B-cell-depleted T cells, or PBMCs.

Trimming at V came to 1 base and at J to 3 bases, leaving 10 bases not matched to a gene. The CDR3 totals 17 residues. Germline values: CDR1 PRHDT, CDR2 FYEKMQ (reference sequence). The sequenced material came from peripheral blood. The chain uses TRBV13 and TRBJ2-5; 8 nucleotides match TRBD2. The receptor was derived from a man in his forties or fifties with active or convalescent COVID-19. This CDR3 reads CASSLVLYAGGKETQYF. Written as DNA, the CDR3 is TGTGCCAGCAGCTTAGTTTTATATGCGGGGGGAAAAGAGACCCAGTACTTC.